Presented here are 32 T cell receptor beta chains from one specimen sequenced in a study of CD8+CD57+ T cells in acquired aplastic anemia. TCR beta VDJ combinations and CDR3 sequences were profiled from genomic DNA. TCRdb reprocessed the reads with MiXCR, giving one entry per CDR3 protein. The sample includes a few hundred thousand distinct CDR3 sequences, 61% of them seen just once. Source material: sorted CD4+, CD8+, or CD8+CD57+ T cells (not recorded which) from PBMCs. The source is a human donor in good health.

V is TRBV5-1 and J is TRBJ1-1, with 11 bases that match TRBD1. Losses at the gene ends were 7 bases for V and 4 bases for J; bases not matched to a gene: 9. CDR3 length equals 15 residues. Germline-derived CDR1 and CDR2 are SGHRS and YFSETQ. In nucleotides, the CDR3 is TGCGCCAGCCTCCCTCCCGGGACAGGGGGCACTGAAGCTTTCTTT. It codes for CASLPPGTGGTEAFF. Full variable domain (missing parts from reference TRBV5-1 and TRBJ1-1): KAGVTQTPRYLIKTRGQQVTLSCSPISGHRSVSWYQQTPGQGLQFLFEYFSETQRNKGNFPGRFSGRQFSNSRSEMNVSTLELGDSALYLCASLPPGTGGTEAFFGQGTRLTVV.

This sequence joins TRBV7-2 and TRBJ2-7; D is possibly TRBD1 or TRBD2 (5 bases each). The CDR3 extends over 14 amino acids. V lost 3 bases, J lost 1 base, and 10 bases lay in between. The germline gives CDR1 SGHTA, CDR2 FQGNSA. This CDR3 is CASSLTWGSYEQYV. The CDR3 DNA reads TGTGCCAGCAGCTTGACCTGGGGGTCCTACGAGCAGTACGTC.

V gene TRBV5-1 combines with J gene TRBJ2-6, with TRBD1 identical over 11 bases. V shed 5 bases and J 2 bases; nucleotides not matched to a gene: 9. This CDR3 region has 18 residues. Germline CDR1 reads SGHRS; CDR2 reads YFSETQ. The CDR3 here is CASSLFPGQGAGANVLTF. The CDR3 DNA follows: TGCGCCAGCAGTTTGTTTCCGGGACAGGGGGCTGGGGCCAACGTCCTGACTTTC. The full variable domain, its missing parts supplied by reference TRBV5-1 and TRBJ2-6, is KAGVTQTPRYLIKTRGQQVTLSCSPISGHRSVSWYQQTPGQGLQFLFEYFSETQRNKGNFPGRFSGRQFSNSRSEMNVSTLELGDSALYLCASSLFPGQGAGANVLTFGAGSRLTVL.

The chain uses TRBV10-3 and TRBJ2-7; D may be TRBD1 (5 bases). The length of the CDR3 is 13 residues. V gave up 3 bases and J gave up 6 bases, with 12 bases separating them. Germline V gene lookup returns CDR1 ENHRY and CDR2 SYGVKD. Written as DNA, the CDR3 is TGTGCCATCAGTGATAATCAGGGATCCGAGCAGTACTTC. It specifies CAISDNQGSEQYF.

This sequence joins TRBV11-2 and TRBJ2-1, with D unresolved. Germline CDR1 reads SGHAT; CDR2 reads FQNNGV. The CDR3 totals 15 residues. V lost 1 base, J lost 8 bases, and 15 bases lay in between. This chain's CDR3 is CASSLGPLGGDEQFF. CDR3 nucleotides: TGTGCCAGCAGCTTAGGGCCCCTTGGTGGAGATGAGCAGTTCTTC.

This rearrangement joins TRBV6-2 or TRBV6-3 to TRBJ2-7, with D maybe TRBD2 (6 bases). This CDR3 has 13 residues. Germline V gene lookup returns CDR1 MNHEY and CDR2 SVGEGT. The CDR3 loop is CATGDSAGYEQYF. The CDR3 nucleotides are TGTGCGACCGGGGACTCCGCTGGGTACGAGCAGTACTTC.

This chain links TRBV5-5 with TRBJ2-7; TRBD2 might be the D (6 bases). This CDR3 has 13 residues. Germline-derived CDR1 and CDR2 are SGHKS and YYEKEE (reference sequence). V was cut by 3 bases and J by 2 bases, with 9 bases left in between. The CDR3 nucleotides read TGTGCCAGCAGCTGGGACTTACCCTACGAGCAGTACTTC. As protein: CASSWDLPYEQYF.

This clonotype was picked up a small number of times. V gene TRBV24-1 combines with J gene TRBJ1-1; D is perhaps TRBD1 (6 bases). Germline CDR1 is KGHDR and CDR2 is SFDVKD. Trimming took 6 bases from V and 4 from J, leaving 11 bases between them. The CDR3 has 13 residues. CDR3: CATSRGGGTEAFF. CDR3 DNA sequence: TGTGCCACCAGTCGAGGAGGGGGCACTGAAGCTTTCTTT.

The chain employs TRBV7-9 and TRBJ1-1; D uncertain. This CDR3 comprises 13 residues. CDR1 is SEHNR and CDR2 is FQNEAQ in the germline V gene (reference sequence). V was pared by 1 base and J by 8 bases, with 11 bases between. The CDR3 protein is CASSLGAAGEAFF. For the CDR3, the DNA is TGTGCCAGCAGCTTAGGGGCGGCAGGCGAAGCTTTCTTT.

V usage is TRBV6-4 and J usage is TRBJ2-2; 13 bases map to TRBD2. Trimming took 0 bases from V and 6 from J; bases not matched to a gene: 1. CDR3 size: 16 residues. Germline values: CDR1 MRHNA, CDR2 SNTAGT. Here the CDR3 reads CASSDSGLAGAGELFF. CDR3 coding DNA: TGTGCCAGCAGTGACTCAGGACTAGCGGGGGCCGGGGAGCTGTTTTTT.

This chain connects TRBV19 to TRBJ2-3; D unclear. CDR3 length: 13 residues. V was clipped by 1 base and J by 11 bases, with 13 bases between them. The V gene's germline CDR1 is LNHDA and CDR2 SQIVND (reference sequence). CDR3 sequence reads: CASSIGSYNEQYF. CDR3 in DNA: TGTGCCAGTAGTATAGGCTCCTACAATGAGCAGTATTTT.

This sequence joins TRBV4-2 and TRBJ2-2; 9 nucleotides line up with TRBD2. The V gene's germline CDR1 is LGHNA and CDR2 YNFKEQ. The trim removed 4 bases at V and 8 bases at J, leaving 8 bases unmatched. The CDR3 sequence is 15 residues long. The DNA of the CDR3 is TGTGCCAGCAGCCCATTAGCGGGAGATAGTGGGGAGCTGTTTTTT. Protein product: CASSPLAGDSGELFF.

V is TRBV12-3 or TRBV12-4 and J is TRBJ1-1, with TRBD1 identical over 7 bases. The CDR3 contains 17 residues. The V segment lost 6 bases and the J segment 2 bases; nucleotides outside the gene matches: 15. The CDR3 DNA reads as TGTGCCAGCAGGTCCGGGACAGAAATCTCTGGAAACACTGAAGCTTTCTTT. Amino acid sequence: CASRSGTEISGNTEAFF.

V is TRBV5-1 and J is TRBJ2-7; 9 bases are shared with TRBD2. Germline lookup yields CDR1 SGHRS and CDR2 YFSETQ. Losses at the gene ends were 0 bases for V and 3 bases for J; bases not matched to a gene: 1. This CDR3 spans 14 amino acids. The CDR3 is CASSLGREGYEQYF. CDR3 nucleotide sequence: TGCGCCAGCAGCTTGGGGCGGGAGGGCTACGAGCAGTACTTC.

This clonotype was picked up many times. The V and J genes are TRBV5-5 and TRBJ2-1; D ambiguous. CDR1 SGHKS and CDR2 YYEKEE come from the germline V gene (reference sequence). V was shortened by 8 bases and J by 5 bases, with 8 bases between the two germline ends. This CDR3 contains 11 residues. Here the CDR3 DNA reads TGTGCCAGTCAAAAGGACAATGAGCAGTTCTTC. Translated: CASQKDNEQFF.

This chain's CDR3 is CASSMDRDTEAFF. In DNA, the CDR3 is TGTGCCAGTAGTATGGACAGGGACACTGAAGCTTTCTTT. The J gene is TRBJ1-1, the V gene TRBV19; 8 bases fit TRBD1. The CDR3 has 13 amino acids. After removal of 3 bases from V and 3 bases from J, the junction contained 0 bases not matched to a gene. CDR1 LNHDA and CDR2 SQIVND come from the germline V gene (reference sequence).

CDR3 coding DNA: TGCAGTGCTAGAAAGGACCGATGGCCTATGAACACTGAAGCTTTCTTT. Translation: CSARKDRWPMNTEAFF. This chain uses TRBV20-1 with TRBJ1-1; D gene uncertain. CDR1 is DFQATT and CDR2 is SNEGSKA in the germline V gene (reference sequence). V lost 2 bases and J 0 bases, leaving 16 bases between the germline ends. The CDR3 loop spans 16 amino acids.

This clonotype was recorded a few times. The gene calls are TRBV20-1 and TRBJ2-7; 7 bases align to TRBD1. This CDR3 region has 13 residues. CDR1 and CDR2 from the germline V gene are DFQATT and SNEGSKA (reference sequence). With 6 bases clipped from V and 4 bases from J, the junction kept 9 bases outside the gene matches. The CDR3 coding sequence is TGCAGTGCAAGACAGGGCCTTTGGTACGAGCAGTACTTC. Encoded protein: CSARQGLWYEQYF.

Many counts were recorded for this clonotype. The CDR3 nucleotides are TGTGCCAGCAGCGGTAGGCAGGGGACCCATGAGCAGTTCTTC. Encoded protein: CASSGRQGTHEQFF. The chain employs TRBV7-9 and TRBJ2-1, with D maybe TRBD1 (6 bases). Germline V CDR1 and CDR2: SEHNR, FQNEAQ (reference sequence). The V and J ends lost 5 bases and 8 bases respectively, with 16 bases between them. There are 14 residues in the CDR3.

This rearrangement joins TRBV2 to TRBJ1-1, with D tentatively TRBD1 (6 bases). Germline V gives CDR1 SNHLY, CDR2 FYNNEI. V dropped 5 bases and J dropped 3 bases, with 16 bases sitting between them. This CDR3 region has 15 residues. The DNA for the CDR3 is TGTGCCAGCAGTACTGCCTCCGGGACACACACTGAAGCTTTCTTT. This sequence encodes CASSTASGTHTEAFF.

This clonotype was picked up one time. The V call is TRBV7-3, the J call TRBJ1-3, with D unclear. CDR1 and CDR2 from the germline V gene are SGHTA and FQGTGA. V lost 5 bases and J lost 7, with 6 bases in between. This CDR3 has 11 residues. The CDR3 coding sequence is TGTGCCAGCAGCGGGGATAACACCATATATTTT. This translates into CASSGDNTIYF.

This clonotype appeared a few times. This rearrangement joins TRBV14 to TRBJ2-5, with 7 bases lining up with TRBD2. The length of the CDR3 is 16 residues. With V trimmed by 0 bases and J by 2 bases, 6 bases remained unmatched. The germline V gene has CDR1 SGHDN and CDR2 FVKESK. The CDR3 here is CASSQDSASGQETQYF. The CDR3 nucleotides read TGTGCCAGCAGCCAAGATTCGGCTAGCGGACAAGAGACCCAGTACTTC.

This clonotype was counted only a few times. The chain joins TRBV10-3 to TRBJ2-7, with 7 bases fitting TRBD1. CDR1 and CDR2 from the germline V gene are ENHRY and SYGVKD. The CDR3 has 13 residues. J gave up 6 bases and V 6 bases, and 8 bases lay outside the gene matches. CDR3 residues: CAISGTATSEQYF. For the CDR3, the DNA is TGTGCCATCAGCGGGACAGCGACGTCCGAGCAGTACTTC.

This clonotype was seen many times. The gene calls are TRBV5-1 and TRBJ2-3; perhaps TRBD2 as D (5 bases). Germline V lookup: CDR1 SGHRS, CDR2 YFSETQ. CDR3 length: 15 residues. Deletions cut 5 bases from V and 0 bases from J, with 13 bases between. Here the CDR3 DNA reads TGCGCCAGCAGACCCGGGGAGTTTAGCACAGATACGCAGTATTTT. Translation gives CASRPGEFSTDTQYF.

The genes are TRBV9 and TRBJ2-1, with D perhaps matching TRBD2 (5 bases). The germline V gene has CDR1 SGDLS and CDR2 YYNGEE. With 3 bases removed from V and 0 bases from J, the gap between germline ends came to 10 bases. CDR3 length: 15 residues. The CDR3 sequence is CASSARGSSYNEQFF. CDR3 coding DNA: TGTGCCAGCAGCGCCCGGGGAAGCTCCTACAATGAGCAGTTCTTC.

The gene calls are TRBV5-6 and TRBJ1-2; D is ambiguous. Germline V lookup: CDR1 SGHDT, CDR2 YYEEEE. Trimming removed 0 bases at V and 8 bases at J, with 11 bases between. The CDR3 totals 13 residues. The CDR3 loop is CASSLGAGIGYTF. The CDR3 nucleotides are TGTGCCAGCAGCTTGGGGGCGGGAATAGGCTACACCTTC.

The gene calls are TRBV29-1 and TRBJ1-5, with D perhaps matching TRBD1 (6 bases). The CDR3 loop spans 13 amino acids. The germline CDR1 and CDR2 sequences are SQVTM and ANQGSEA. Trimming cost V 3 bases and J 3 bases, with 9 bases left between them. CDR3 in DNA: TGCAGCGTTGAGGACAGAGACAATCAGCCCCAGCATTTT. Its protein is CSVEDRDNQPQHF. Using reference TRBV29-1 and TRBJ1-5 for the parts outside the CDR3, the full variable domain is SAVISQKPSRDICQRGTSLTIQCQVDSQVTMMFWYRQQPGQSLTLIATANQGSEATYESGFVIDKFPISRPNLTFSTLTVSNMSPEDSSIYLCSVEDRDNQPQHFGDGTRLSIL.

This chain uses TRBV10-3 with TRBJ2-3; the D gene is possibly TRBD1 (5 bases). The CDR3 spans 13 residues. Germline V gene lookup returns CDR1 ENHRY and CDR2 SYGVKD. The germline V and J ends were trimmed by 7 bases and 4 bases, with 12 bases remaining between them. The CDR3 coding sequence is TGTGCCATCACGTCAGGGATTGCAGATACGCAGTATTTT. This codes for CAITSGIADTQYF.

The DNA of the CDR3 is TGTGCCATCAGTGAGTCGACTAGCGGATACTACGAGCAGTACTTC. Encoded protein: CAISESTSGYYEQYF. The chain couples TRBV10-3 to TRBJ2-7, with 9 bases matching TRBD2. The CDR3 is made up of 15 amino acids. CDR1 ENHRY and CDR2 SYGVKD come from the germline V gene. Trimming cost V 0 bases and J 3 bases; bases outside gene matches: 3.

The V and J genes are TRBV19 and TRBJ1-1, with D maybe TRBD1 (5 bases). V shed 6 bases and J shed 4 bases, with 18 bases lying between them. The CDR3 runs to 15 residues. Per the germline V gene, CDR1 is LNHDA and CDR2 is SQIVND (reference sequence). In nucleotides, the CDR3 is TGTGCCAGTAGATTGGTGCGGGGACGAGGCACTGAAGCTTTCTTT. Translating it yields CASRLVRGRGTEAFF.

Many counts were recorded for this clonotype. The chain employs TRBV5-1 and TRBJ2-7, with a tentative D call TRBD2 (6 bases). This CDR3 contains 13 residues. Trimming removed 4 bases at V and 3 bases at J, with 11 bases between. Germline CDR1 is SGHRS and CDR2 is YFSETQ. The CDR3 DNA is TGCGCCAGCAGCCGAGGGACTTACTACGAGCAGTACTTC. Translation gives CASSRGTYYEQYF.

This sequence joins TRBV20-1 and TRBJ1-6; perhaps TRBD1 as D (5 bases). Germline values: CDR1 DFQATT, CDR2 SNEGSKA (reference sequence). This CDR3 region has 13 residues. Trimming pared 3 bases from V and 9 bases from J, leaving 12 bases between. DNA for the CDR3: TGCAGTGCTAGGAAAGGGGAGGTTTCACCCCTCCACTTT. Residues: CSARKGEVSPLHF.